This record concerns one TCR beta chain sequence. The antigen remains undetermined. This CDR3 is 13 amino acids long. V shed 8 bases and J shed 0 bases, with 10 bases lying between them. CDR1 is SNHLY, CDR2 FYNNEI, per germline. This sample stems from a study of T cells in Graves' hyperthyroidism and ophthalmopathy. Overall study results and limits: Among clonotypes expanded in thyroid above 0.001, most were also found in blood.

Amplification yielded TCR beta CDR3 regions, with RNA transcripts as the source. During a first-round RT-PCR of the TCR CDR3, the HTBI primer set was used. TCRdb re-called the multiplex PCR reads through MiXCR, storing one row per CDR3 protein. The sample holds around 620,000 distinct CDR3 sequences, 35% to 55% seen once. The sample taken for sequencing was peripheral blood or thyroid tissue (not recorded which). The chain is built from TRBV2 and TRBJ2-5, with D tentatively TRBD2 (5 bases). This TCR came from an adult woman with Graves' disease, either hyperthyroidism or ophthalmopathy (not recorded which). The CDR3 is CASETRDQETQYF. The CDR3 region has the DNA TGTGCCAGCGAGACGAGGGACCAAGAGACCCAGTACTTC.